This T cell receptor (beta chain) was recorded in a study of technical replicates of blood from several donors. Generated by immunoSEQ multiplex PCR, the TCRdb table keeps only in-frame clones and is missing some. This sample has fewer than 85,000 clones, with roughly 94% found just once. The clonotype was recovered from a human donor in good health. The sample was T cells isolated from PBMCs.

CDR3 DNA: TGTGCTAGTGGTTTAGAGTCGGGATCACCCCTCCACTTT. This translates into CASGLESGSPLHF. The chain is built from TRBV12-5 and TRBJ1-6, with D unresolved. V gave up 3 bases and J gave up 10 bases, with 10 bases separating them. The CDR3 contains 13 residues. The germline V gene has CDR1 LGHNT and CDR2 FRNRAP.